The 5 T cell receptor beta chains below were found in one sample sequenced in a study of OX40 agonist ivuxolimab in advanced cancers. Repertoires were generated with immunoSEQ multiplex PCR, while TCRdb's copy carries only in-frame clones and drops some. The sample records around 94,000 clones, more than 85% being singletons. The starting material was CD4+ or CD8+ T cells sorted from blood, obtained in a trial of the OX40 agonist ivuxolimab. These receptors originate from an adult with an advanced solid tumor such as melanoma, head and neck, liver or kidney cancer.

The chain has TRBV15 and TRBJ2-7; a possible D gene is TRBD1 (8 bases). Deletions cut 5 bases from V and 3 bases from J, with 17 bases between. This CDR3 has 15 residues. Per germline, CDR1 LNHNV and CDR2 YYDKDF (reference sequence). CDR3 loop: CATSYSTGGDYEQYF. CDR3 coding DNA: TGTGCCACCAGCTATTCAACAGGGGGGGACTACGAGCAGTACTTC.

This clone was seen once. V and J are TRBV9 and TRBJ2-7; D might be TRBD1 (6 bases). Germline-derived CDR1 and CDR2 are SGDLS and YYNGEE. Deletions cut 0 bases from V and 7 bases from J, with 17 bases between. This CDR3 contains 15 residues. The CDR3 DNA is TGTGCCAGCAGCGTAGAAGGTAGGGGGTCGGGGGAGCAGTACTTC. Its protein is CASSVEGRGSGEQYF.

The V and J genes are TRBV5-1 and TRBJ1-1, with TRBD1 matching 7 bases. The V and J ends lost 4 bases and 4 bases, in that order; junction bases with no gene match: 10. The CDR3 is 15 residues long. Per the germline V gene, CDR1 is SGHRS and CDR2 is YFSETQ. CDR3 in amino acids: CASSTSTGLSTEAFF. The CDR3 DNA sequence: TGCGCCAGCAGCACGTCGACAGGGTTGAGCACTGAAGCTTTCTTT.

This clone was seen only once. The genes are TRBV5-4 and TRBJ1-1; D possibly corresponds to TRBD1 (5 bases). From germline, CDR1 is SGHNT and CDR2 YYREEE (reference sequence). V lost 4 bases, J lost 5 bases, and 12 bases lay in between. CDR3 length: 13 residues. CDR3 in amino acids: CASSPMGRTEAFF. CDR3 nucleotide sequence: TGTGCCAGCAGCCCGATGGGGCGGACTGAAGCTTTCTTT.

The V and J genes are TRBV7-9 and TRBJ2-1, with a tentative D call TRBD2 (6 bases). The CDR3 has 12 amino acids. Trimming left V 8 bases short and J 4 bases short, with 9 bases between. Germline V gene sequence: CDR1 SEHNR, CDR2 FQNEAQ (reference sequence). The DNA for the CDR3 is TGTGCCAGCTGGGACTTGTACAATGAGCAGTTCTTC. Translated, it gives CASWDLYNEQFF.